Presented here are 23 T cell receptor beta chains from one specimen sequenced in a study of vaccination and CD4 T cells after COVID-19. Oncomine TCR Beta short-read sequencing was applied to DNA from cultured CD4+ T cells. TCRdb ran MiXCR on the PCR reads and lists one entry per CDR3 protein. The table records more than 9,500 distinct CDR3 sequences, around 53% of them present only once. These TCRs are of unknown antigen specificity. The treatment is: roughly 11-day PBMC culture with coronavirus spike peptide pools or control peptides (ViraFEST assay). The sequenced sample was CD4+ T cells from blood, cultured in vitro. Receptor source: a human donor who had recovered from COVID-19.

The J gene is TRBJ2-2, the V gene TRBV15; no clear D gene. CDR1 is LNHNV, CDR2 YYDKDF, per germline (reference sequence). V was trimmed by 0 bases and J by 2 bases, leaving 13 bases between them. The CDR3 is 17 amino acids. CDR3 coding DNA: TGTGCCACCAGCAGAGAGTTAGGCAGGCGAAACACCGGGGAGCTGTTTTTT. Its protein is CATSRELGRRNTGELFF.

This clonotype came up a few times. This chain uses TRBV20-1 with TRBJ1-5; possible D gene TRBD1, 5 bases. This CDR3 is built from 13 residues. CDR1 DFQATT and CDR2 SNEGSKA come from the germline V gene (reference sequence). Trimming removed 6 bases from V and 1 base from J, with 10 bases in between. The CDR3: CSASRDSNQPQHF. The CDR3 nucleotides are TGCAGTGCCAGTAGGGACAGCAATCAGCCCCAGCATTTT.

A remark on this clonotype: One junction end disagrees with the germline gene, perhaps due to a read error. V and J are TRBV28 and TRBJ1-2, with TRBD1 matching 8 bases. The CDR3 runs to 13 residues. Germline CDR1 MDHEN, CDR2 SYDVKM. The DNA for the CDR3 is TGTGCCAGCAGGAGACGACAGGGGCTCTCCCCAAACTTC. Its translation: CASRRRQGLSPNF.

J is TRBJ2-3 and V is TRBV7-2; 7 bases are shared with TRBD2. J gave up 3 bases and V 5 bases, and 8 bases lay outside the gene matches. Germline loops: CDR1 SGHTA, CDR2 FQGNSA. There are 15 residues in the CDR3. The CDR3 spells CASSAARGKTDTQYF. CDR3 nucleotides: TGTGCCAGCAGCGCCGCGCGGGGGAAGACAGATACGCAGTATTTT.

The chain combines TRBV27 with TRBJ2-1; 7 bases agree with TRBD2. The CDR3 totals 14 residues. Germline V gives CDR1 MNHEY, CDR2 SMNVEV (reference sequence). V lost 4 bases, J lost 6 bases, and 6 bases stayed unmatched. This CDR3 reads CASSSWTSGNEQFF. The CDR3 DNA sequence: TGTGCCAGCAGTTCCTGGACTAGTGGCAATGAGCAGTTCTTC.

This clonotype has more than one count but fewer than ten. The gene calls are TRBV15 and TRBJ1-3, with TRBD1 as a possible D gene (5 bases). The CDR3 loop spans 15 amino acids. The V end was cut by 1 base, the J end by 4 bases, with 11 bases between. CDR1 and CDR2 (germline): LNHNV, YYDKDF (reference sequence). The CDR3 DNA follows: TGTGCCACCAGCAGAGCAGGGTCGGACGGAAACACCATATATTTT. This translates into CATSRAGSDGNTIYF.

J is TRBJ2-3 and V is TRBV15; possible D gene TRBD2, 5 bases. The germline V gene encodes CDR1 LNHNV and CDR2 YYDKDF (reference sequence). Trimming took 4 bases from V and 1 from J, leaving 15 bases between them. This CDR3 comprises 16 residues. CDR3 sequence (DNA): TGTGCCACCAGCAAGACTACTGCGGCCCGCACAGATACGCAGTATTTT. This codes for CATSKTTAARTDTQYF.

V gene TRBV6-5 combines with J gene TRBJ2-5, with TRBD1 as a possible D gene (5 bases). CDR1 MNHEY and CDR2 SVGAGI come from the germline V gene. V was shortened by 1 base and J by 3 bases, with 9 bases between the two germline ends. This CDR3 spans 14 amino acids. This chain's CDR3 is CASSYWAGKETQYF. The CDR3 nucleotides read TGTGCCAGCAGTTACTGGGCAGGGAAAGAGACCCAGTACTTC.

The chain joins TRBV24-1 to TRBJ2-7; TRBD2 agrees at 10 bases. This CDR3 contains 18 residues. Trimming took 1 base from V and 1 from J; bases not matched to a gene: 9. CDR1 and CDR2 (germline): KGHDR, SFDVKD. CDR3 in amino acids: CATSDFVTSGIRSYEQYF. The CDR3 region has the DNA TGTGCCACCAGTGATTTTGTAACTAGCGGGATAAGGTCCTACGAGCAGTACTTC.

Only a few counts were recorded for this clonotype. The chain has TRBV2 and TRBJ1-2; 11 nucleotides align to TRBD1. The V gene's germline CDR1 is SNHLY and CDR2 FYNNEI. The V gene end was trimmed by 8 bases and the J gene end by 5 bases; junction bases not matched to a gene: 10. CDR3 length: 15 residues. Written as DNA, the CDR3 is TGTGCCAGCTCCTGGGCCGGGACAGGGGGTTATGGCTACACCTTC. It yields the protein CASSWAGTGGYGYTF.

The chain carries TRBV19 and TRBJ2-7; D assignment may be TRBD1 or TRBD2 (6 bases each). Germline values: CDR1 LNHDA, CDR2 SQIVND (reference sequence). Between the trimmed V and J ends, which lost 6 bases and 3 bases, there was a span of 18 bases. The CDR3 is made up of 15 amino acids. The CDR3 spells CASSYQQGAGYEQYF. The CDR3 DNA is TGTGCCAGTAGCTACCAACAGGGAGCGGGCTACGAGCAGTACTTC.

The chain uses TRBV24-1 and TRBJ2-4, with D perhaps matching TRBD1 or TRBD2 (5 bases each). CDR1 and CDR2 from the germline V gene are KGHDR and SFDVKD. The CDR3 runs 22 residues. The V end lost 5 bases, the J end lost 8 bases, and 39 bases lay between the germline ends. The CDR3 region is CATSGITNPRNERAVLGDIQYF. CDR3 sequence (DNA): TGTGCCACCAGTGGGATCACAAACCCGAGGAATGAGAGGGCTGTTTTAGGGGACATTCAGTACTTC.

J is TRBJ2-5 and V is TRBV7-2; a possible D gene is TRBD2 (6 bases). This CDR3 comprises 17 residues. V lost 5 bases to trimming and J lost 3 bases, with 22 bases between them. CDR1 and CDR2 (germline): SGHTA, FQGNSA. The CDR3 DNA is TGTGCCAGCAGCCAAGGTGGGACCCCGGACTATAAAGAGACCCAGTACTTC. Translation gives CASSQGGTPDYKETQYF. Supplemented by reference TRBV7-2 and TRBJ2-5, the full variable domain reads GAGVSQSPSNKVTEKGKDVELRCDPISGHTALYWYRQSLGQGLEFLIYFQGNSAPDKSGLPSDRFSAERTGGSVSTLTIQRTQQEDSAVYLCASSQGGTPDYKETQYFGPGTRLLVL.

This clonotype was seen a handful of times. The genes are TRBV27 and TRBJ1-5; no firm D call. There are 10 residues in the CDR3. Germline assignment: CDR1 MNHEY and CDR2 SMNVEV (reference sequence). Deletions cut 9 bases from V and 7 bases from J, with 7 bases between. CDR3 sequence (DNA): TGTGCCAGTCCCCAACAGCCCCAGCATTTT. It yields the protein CASPQQPQHF.

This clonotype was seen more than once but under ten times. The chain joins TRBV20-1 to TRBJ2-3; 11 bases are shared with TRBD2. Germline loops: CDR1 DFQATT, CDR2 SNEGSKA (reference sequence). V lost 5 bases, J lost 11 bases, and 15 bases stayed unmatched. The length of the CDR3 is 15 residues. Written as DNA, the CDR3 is TGCAGTGCTCCCCCCGGGACTAGCGGTATCAGTAGGCAGTATTTT. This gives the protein CSAPPGTSGISRQYF.

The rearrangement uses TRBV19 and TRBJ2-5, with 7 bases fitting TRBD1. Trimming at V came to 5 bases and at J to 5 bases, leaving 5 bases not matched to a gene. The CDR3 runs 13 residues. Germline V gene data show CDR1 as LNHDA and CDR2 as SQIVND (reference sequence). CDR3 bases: TGTGCCAGTAGTGTCCAGGGGGTGGAGACCCAGTACTTC. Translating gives CASSVQGVETQYF.

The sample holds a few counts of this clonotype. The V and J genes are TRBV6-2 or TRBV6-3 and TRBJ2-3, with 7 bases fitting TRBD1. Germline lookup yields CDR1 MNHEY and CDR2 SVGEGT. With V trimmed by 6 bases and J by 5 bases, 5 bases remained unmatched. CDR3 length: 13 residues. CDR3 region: CASRSTGEDTQYF. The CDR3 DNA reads TGTGCCAGCAGGTCTACAGGGGAAGATACGCAGTATTTT.

The CDR3 is CASSERGNQPQHF. DNA for the CDR3: TGTGCCAGCAGTGAAAGGGGGAACCAGCCCCAGCATTTT. The J gene is TRBJ1-5, the V gene TRBV6-1; possibly TRBD1 for D (6 bases). V dropped 2 bases and J dropped 7 bases, with 9 bases sitting between them. CDR3 size: 13 residues. Germline CDR1 and CDR2: MNHNS and SASEGT.

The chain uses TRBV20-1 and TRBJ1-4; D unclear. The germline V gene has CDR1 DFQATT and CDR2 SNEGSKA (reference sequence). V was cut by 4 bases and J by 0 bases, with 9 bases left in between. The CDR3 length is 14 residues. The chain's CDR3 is CSAIRLATNEKLFF. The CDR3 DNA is TGCAGTGCTATCCGACTCGCAACTAATGAAAAACTGTTTTTT.

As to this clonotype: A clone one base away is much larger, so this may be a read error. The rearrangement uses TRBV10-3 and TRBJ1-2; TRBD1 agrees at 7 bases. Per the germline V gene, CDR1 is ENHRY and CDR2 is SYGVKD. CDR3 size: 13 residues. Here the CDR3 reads CAIRADRESGFTF. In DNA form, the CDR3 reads TGTGCCATCAGGGCAGACAGGGAGTCTGGCTTCACCTTC.

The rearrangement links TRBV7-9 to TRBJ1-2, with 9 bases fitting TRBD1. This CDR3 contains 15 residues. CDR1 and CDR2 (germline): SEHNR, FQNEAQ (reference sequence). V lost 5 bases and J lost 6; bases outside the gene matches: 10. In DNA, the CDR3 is TGTGCCAGCAGCCCTTGGGACAGGGAAGTCAATGGCTACACCTTC. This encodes CASSPWDREVNGYTF.

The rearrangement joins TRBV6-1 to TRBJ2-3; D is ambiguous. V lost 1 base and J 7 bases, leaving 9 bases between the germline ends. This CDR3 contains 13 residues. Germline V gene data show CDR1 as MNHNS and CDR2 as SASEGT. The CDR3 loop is CASSEGPPNTQYF. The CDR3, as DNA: TGTGCCAGCAGTGAAGGGCCCCCTAATACGCAGTATTTT.

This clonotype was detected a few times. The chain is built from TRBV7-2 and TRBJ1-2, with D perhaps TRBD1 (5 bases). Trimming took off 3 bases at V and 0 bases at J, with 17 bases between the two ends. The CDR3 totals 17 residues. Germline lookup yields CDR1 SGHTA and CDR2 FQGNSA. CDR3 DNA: TGTGCCAGCAGCTTTGGGGCAGGGCAGGGTACTAACTATGGCTACACCTTC. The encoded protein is CASSFGAGQGTNYGYTF.